What follows describes a single TCR beta chain. Antigen unknown. These data come from a study of cytomegalovirus exposure and HLA in healthy donors. Points from the study as a whole: Listed as cytomegalovirus-associated were around 160 TCR beta chains.

Germline lookup yields CDR1 LNHDA and CDR2 SQIVND (reference sequence). This CDR3 is built from 15 residues. Trimming took off 2 bases at V and 4 bases at J, with 14 bases between the two ends. The PCR made use of 60 Vbeta and 13 Jbeta primers. Generated by immunoSEQ multiplex PCR, the TCRdb table keeps only in-frame clones and is missing some. The sample yields around 140,000 clones, around four fifths seen once. This sequence joins TRBV19 and TRBJ1-2; the D is unclear. This receptor was obtained from a man aged 40-49 years in good health and CMV-seronegative. The material sequenced was PBMCs. The CDR3 is CASSISGGIPYGYTF. CDR3 DNA sequence: TGTGCCAGTAGTATAAGCGGAGGGATCCCCTATGGCTACACCTTC.